The rows below give T cell receptor beta chains drawn from one sample of a study of cytomegalovirus exposure and HLA in healthy donors. Libraries were prepared by immunoSEQ multiplex PCR; TCRdb keeps only in-frame clonotypes and omits some of them. Altogether some 60,000 clones are present, about four fifths being singletons, with the ten largest covering 5.4%. Material: PBMCs. The origin of the receptors is a woman in her thirties in good health and CMV-seronegative. CDR3s include the opening cysteine and the closing phenylalanine or tryptophan. The order of the fields is J gene, CDR3 length, D gene, V gene, clone size, CDR3 protein, CDR3 DNA. D genes are given only for firm matches. For some rows the clone size is stated as once, few or many, or as a class when expanded; others skip it.

>TRBJ2-2|12|-|TRBV11-3|-
CASSPFPGELFF
TGTGCCAGCAGCCCCTTCCCCGGGGAGCTGTTTTTT
>TRBJ2-2|16|TRBD1|TRBV19|-
CASSSRGQGNTGELFF
TGTGCCAGTAGTAGCCGGGGACAGGGGAACACCGGGGAGCTGTTTTTT
>TRBJ1-1|15|-|TRBV7-2|-
CASSPWAGANTEAFF
TGTGCCAGCAGCCCGTGGGCGGGGGCGAACACTGAAGCTTTCTTT
>TRBJ1-2|16|-|TRBV19|-
CASIPGSKVPGNGYTF
TGTGCCAGTATCCCGGGCTCGAAGGTTCCCGGGAATGGCTACACCTTC
>TRBJ2-1|12|-|TRBV29-1|-
CSVPDIHNEQFF
TGCAGCGTTCCAGATATTCACAATGAGCAGTTCTTC
>TRBJ2-7|14|-|TRBV27|-
CASRGQARSYEQYF
TGTGCCAGCCGCGGACAAGCAAGGTCCTACGAGCAGTACTTC
>TRBJ1-2|13|-|TRBV7-2|-
CASSFSTGYGYTF
TGTGCCAGCAGCTTCTCTACAGGCTATGGCTACACCTTC
>TRBJ1-1|13|-|TRBV27|few
CASRTFANTEAFF
TGTGCCAGCAGAACTTTCGCCAACACTGAAGCTTTCTTT
>TRBJ2-5|13|-|TRBV19|-
CASQNSLKETQYF
TGTGCCAGTCAGAACAGCCTGAAAGAGACCCAGTACTTC
>TRBJ1-1|12|TRBD1|TRBV7-2|-
CASSLGGQGAFF
TGTGCCAGCAGCTTAGGGGGACAGGGGGCTTTCTTT
>TRBJ1-1|13|-|TRBV25-1|-
CASSEIGATEAFF
TGTGCCAGCAGTGAGATTGGGGCCACTGAAGCTTTCTTT
>TRBJ1-1|16|-|TRBV5-1|-
CASSLDTSWGNTEAFF
TGCGCCAGCAGCTTGGACACAAGCTGGGGCAACACTGAAGCTTTCTTT
>TRBJ2-1|15|TRBD2|TRBV19|few
CASTPRTSGDNEQFF
TGTGCCAGTACCCCACGGACTAGCGGAGACAATGAGCAGTTCTTC
>TRBJ2-1|17|-|TRBV7-9|-
CASTSPADTNFGDEQFF
TGTGCCAGCACCTCCCCCGCGGACACCAACTTTGGGGATGAGCAGTTCTTC
>TRBJ2-3|12|-|TRBV7-9|-
CSSSFGTDTQYF
TGTTCCAGCAGCTTCGGCACAGATACGCAGTATTTT
>TRBJ2-3|16|TRBD2|TRBV7-2|-
CASSLALGLARDTQYF
TGTGCCAGCAGCTTAGCCCTGGGACTAGCGCGTGATACGCAGTATTTT
>TRBJ1-2|14|-|TRBV2|once
CASSAPIDSRGYTF
TGTGCCAGCAGTGCACCGATAGACAGCCGTGGCTACACCTTC
>TRBJ2-7|15|-|TRBV29-1|-
CSVFLEEETAYEQYF
TGCAGCGTTTTTCTGGAGGAAGAAACGGCCTACGAGCAGTACTTC
>TRBJ2-1|14|TRBD2|TRBV6-5|-
CASSPSGTHNEQFF
TGTGCCAGCAGCCCTAGCGGGACCCACAATGAGCAGTTCTTC
>TRBJ2-3|15|TRBD2|TRBV29-1|-
CSADTSGRATDTQYF
TGCAGCGCCGATACTAGCGGGAGGGCCACAGATACGCAGTATTTT
>TRBJ1-5|15|-|TRBV27|-
CASSTTGRSNQPQHF
TGTGCCAGCAGTACCACAGGGCGTAGCAATCAGCCCCAGCATTTT
>TRBJ2-3|15|TRBD2|TRBV5-1|-
CASSPDLADTDTQYF
TGCGCCAGCAGCCCCGACCTAGCGGACACAGATACGCAGTATTTT
>TRBJ2-5|15|-|TRBV25-1|once
CASSPEGVFGETQYF
TGTGCCAGCAGTCCTGAGGGGGTTTTCGGGGAGACCCAGTACTTC
>TRBJ2-7|14|TRBD2|TRBV5-1|-
CASSLGDSGREQYF
TGCGCCAGCAGCTTGGGGGATAGCGGGAGGGAGCAGTACTTC
>TRBJ2-3|14|-|TRBV7-9|-
CASGGGVGTDTQYF
TGTGCCAGCGGGGGGGGCGTCGGAACAGATACGCAGTATTTT
>TRBJ1-2|16|TRBD1|TRBV5-5|-
CASSLAALPGGGGYTF
TGTGCCAGCAGCTTAGCCGCATTGCCAGGGGGTGGTGGCTACACCTTC
>TRBJ2-3|14|-|TRBV7-9|-
CASSLAGGGDTQYF
TGTGCCAGCAGCTTAGCGGGAGGGGGGGATACGCAGTATTTT
>TRBJ1-1|12|-|TRBV28|-
CASSPLNTEAFF
TGTGCCAGCAGTCCATTGAACACTGAAGCTTTCTTT
>TRBJ2-1|16|-|TRBV4-3|-
CASSPIGVRPYNEQFF
TGCGCCAGCAGCCCAATAGGGGTACGACCCTACAATGAGCAGTTCTTC
>TRBJ2-6|19|-|TRBV5-6|-
CASSSPSQGYDSGANVLTF
TGTGCCAGCAGCTCGCCCTCCCAGGGGTACGACTCTGGGGCCAACGTCCTGACTTTC
>TRBJ1-1|13|-|TRBV7-8|few
CASSLGVTGEAFF
TGTGCCAGCAGCTTAGGGGTGACGGGTGAAGCTTTCTTT
>TRBJ1-5|14|-|TRBV19|-
CASSIRHLNQPQHF
TGTGCCAGTAGTATAAGACACCTCAATCAGCCCCAGCATTTT
>TRBJ2-3|13|TRBD1|TRBV29-1|-
CSSGQGAGDTQYF
TGCAGCTCCGGACAGGGGGCTGGGGATACGCAGTATTTT
>TRBJ1-1|12|-|TRBV10-3|-
CAISATGFEAFF
TGTGCCATCAGCGCTACGGGATTCGAAGCTTTCTTT
>TRBJ2-2|16|TRBD2|TRBV7-9|-
CASSLGASGSIGELFF
TGTGCCAGCAGCTTAGGGGCTAGCGGGAGTATCGGGGAGCTGTTTTTT
>TRBJ2-1|17|TRBD2|TRBV5-1|-
CASERVPASGVYNEQFF
TGCGCCAGCGAAAGGGTCCCAGCTAGCGGGGTCTACAATGAGCAGTTCTTC
>TRBJ1-2|12|TRBD1|TRBV29-1|once
CSVDTGVYGYTF
TGCAGCGTTGATACAGGGGTCTATGGCTACACCTTC
>TRBJ2-1|15|TRBD2|TRBV19|-
CASSIEASGTNEQFF
TGTGCCAGTAGTATAGAGGCTAGCGGGACAAATGAGCAGTTCTTC
>TRBJ1-4|12|-|TRBV4-1|few
CASTTNAVELFF
TGCGCCAGCACCACCAACGCGGTTGAACTGTTTTTT
>TRBJ1-2|15|-|TRBV4-1|-
CASSRLISMGYGYTF
TGCGCCAGCAGCCGACTCATATCAATGGGCTATGGCTACACCTTC
>TRBJ2-1|17|TRBD2|TRBV28|-
CASSSTRLAGGPRGQFF
TGTGCCAGCAGTTCAACCCGACTAGCGGGAGGGCCCCGGGGGCAGTTCTTC
>TRBJ1-5|14|-|TRBV6-1|-
CASSPRQVYQPQHF
TGTGCCAGCAGTCCAAGACAGGTATATCAGCCCCAGCATTTT
>TRBJ2-2|15|-|TRBV27|-
CASSSRLSNTGELFF
TGTGCCAGCAGTTCGCGACTCTCGAACACCGGGGAGCTGTTTTTT
>TRBJ2-7|17|-|TRBV7-9|-
CASSDRLGRLSSYEQYF
TGTGCCAGCAGCGACCGCCTCGGCAGACTTAGCTCCTACGAGCAGTACTTC
>TRBJ1-1|14|TRBD1|TRBV18|-
CASSPGQENTEAFF
TGTGCCAGCTCACCAGGACAGGAGAACACTGAAGCTTTCTTT
>TRBJ2-5|17|TRBD1|TRBV5-1|once
CASSAIRTGPSQETQYF
TGCGCCAGCAGCGCGATCAGGACAGGCCCTTCTCAAGAGACCCAGTACTTC